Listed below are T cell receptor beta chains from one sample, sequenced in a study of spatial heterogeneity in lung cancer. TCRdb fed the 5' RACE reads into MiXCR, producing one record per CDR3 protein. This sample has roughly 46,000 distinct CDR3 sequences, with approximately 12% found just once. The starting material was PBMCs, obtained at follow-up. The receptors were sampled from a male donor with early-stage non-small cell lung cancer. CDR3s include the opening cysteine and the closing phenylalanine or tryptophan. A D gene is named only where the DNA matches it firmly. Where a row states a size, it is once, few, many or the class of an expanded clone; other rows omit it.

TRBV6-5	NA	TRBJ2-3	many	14	CASSRKTRTDTQYF	TGTGCCAGCAGTCGGAAGACCCGCACAGATACGCAGTATTTT
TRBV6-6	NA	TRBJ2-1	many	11	CASSSLNEQFF	TGTGCCAGCAGTTCCCTTAACGAGCAGTTCTTC
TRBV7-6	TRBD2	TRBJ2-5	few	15	CASSLSGGPEETQYF	TGTGCCAGCAGTCTTAGCGGGGGGCCTGAAGAGACCCAGTACTTC
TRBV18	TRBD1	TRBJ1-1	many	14	CASSPTGGNTEAFF	TGTGCCAGCTCTCCGACAGGGGGAAACACTGAAGCTTTCTTT
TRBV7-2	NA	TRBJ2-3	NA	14	CASSLGLDTDTQYF	TGTGCCAGCAGCTTAGGGCTAGATACAGATACGCAGTATTTT
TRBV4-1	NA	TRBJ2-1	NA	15	CASSQERQAYNEQFF	TGCGCCAGCAGCCAAGAGAGACAGGCCTACAATGAGCAGTTCTTC
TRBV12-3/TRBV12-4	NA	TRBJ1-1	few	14	CASSFMQGNTEAFF	TGTGCCAGCAGTTTCATGCAGGGAAACACTGAAGCTTTCTTT
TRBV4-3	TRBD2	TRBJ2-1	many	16	CASSQELAGGRDEQFF	TGCGCCAGCAGCCAAGAGTTAGCGGGAGGTCGGGATGAGCAGTTCTTC
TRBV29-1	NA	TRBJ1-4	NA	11	CSVYHNEKLFF	TGCAGCGTCTACCATAATGAAAAACTGTTTTTT
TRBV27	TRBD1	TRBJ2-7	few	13	CASTRTGDYEQYF	TGTGCCAGCACACGGACAGGGGATTACGAGCAGTACTTC
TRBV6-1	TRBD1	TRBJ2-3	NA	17	CASRPPGTGILPNTQYF	TGTGCCAGCAGACCCCCTGGGACAGGGATCCTCCCCAATACGCAGTATTTT
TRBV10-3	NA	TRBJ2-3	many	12	CAISDQGDTQYF	TGTGCCATCAGTGACCAGGGAGATACGCAGTATTTT
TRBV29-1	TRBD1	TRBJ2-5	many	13	CSVGGQMIETQYF	TGCAGCGTTGGGGGACAGATGATTGAGACCCAGTACTTC
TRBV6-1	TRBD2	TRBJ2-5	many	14	CASRGTSGDETQYF	TGTGCCAGCAGAGGGACTAGCGGGGATGAGACCCAGTACTTC
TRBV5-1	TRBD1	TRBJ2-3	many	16	CASSSGQGAGTDTQYF	TGCGCCAGCAGCTCGGGACAGGGGGCAGGCACAGATACGCAGTATTTT
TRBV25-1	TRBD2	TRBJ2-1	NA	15	CASSEPGLANNEQFF	TGTGCCAGCAGTGAGCCGGGACTAGCCAACAATGAGCAGTTCTTC
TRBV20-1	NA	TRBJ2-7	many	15	CSARDRWRGPYEQYF	TGCAGTGCTAGAGATCGTTGGCGGGGGCCCTACGAGCAGTACTTC
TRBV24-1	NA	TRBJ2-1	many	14	CATGSASVDNEQFF	TGTGCCACCGGGAGTGCTAGCGTAGACAATGAGCAGTTCTTC
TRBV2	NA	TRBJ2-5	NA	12	CASCPQQETQYF	TGTGCCAGCTGCCCTCAACAAGAGACCCAGTACTTC
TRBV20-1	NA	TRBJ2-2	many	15	CSAFLAGTNTGELFF	TGCAGTGCTTTTTTGGCAGGGACGAACACCGGGGAGCTGTTTTTT
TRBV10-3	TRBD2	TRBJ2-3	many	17	CAISESRLAGGPDTQYF	TGTGCCATCAGTGAGTCGAGACTAGCGGGAGGGCCAGATACGCAGTATTTT
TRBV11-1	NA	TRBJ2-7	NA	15	CASSKLRERPYEQYF	TGTGCCAGCAGCAAACTCAGGGAGCGGCCCTACGAGCAGTACTTC
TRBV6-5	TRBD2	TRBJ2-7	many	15	CASSYASGFTYEQYF	TGTGCCAGCAGTTACGCTAGCGGGTTTACCTACGAGCAGTACTTC
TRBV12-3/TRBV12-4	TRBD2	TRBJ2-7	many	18	CASSSPGTTSGGAYEQYF	TGTGCCAGCAGTTCCCCCGGGACTACTAGCGGGGGGGCCTACGAGCAGTACTTC
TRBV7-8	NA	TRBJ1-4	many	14	CASGNRVANEKLFF	TGTGCCAGCGGCAACAGGGTAGCTAATGAAAAACTGTTTTTT
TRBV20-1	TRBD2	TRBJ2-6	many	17	CSARTSGTFSGANVLTF	TGCAGTGCTAGAACTAGCGGGACCTTTTCTGGGGCCAACGTCCTGACTTTC
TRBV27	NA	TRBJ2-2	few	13	CASSLYAGGELFF	TGTGCCAGCAGTTTATACGCGGGGGGGGAGCTGTTTTTT
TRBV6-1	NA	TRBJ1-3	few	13	CASSPRAGNTIYF	TGTGCCAGCAGCCCCCGGGCTGGAAACACCATATATTTT
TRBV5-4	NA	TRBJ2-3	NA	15	CASRGPSVRGDTQYF	TGTGCCAGCAGGGGTCCCAGCGTGAGGGGAGATACGCAGTATTTT
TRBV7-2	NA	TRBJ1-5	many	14	CASSFEVGNQPQHF	TGTGCCAGCAGCTTTGAGGTGGGGAATCAGCCCCAGCATTTT
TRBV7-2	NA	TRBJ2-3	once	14	CASTRTGPTDTQYF	TGTGCCAGCACTCGGACGGGGCCCACAGATACGCAGTATTTT
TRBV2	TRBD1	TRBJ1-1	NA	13	CASSMAGGTEAFF	TGTGCCAGCTCAATGGCAGGGGGCACTGAAGCTTTCTTT
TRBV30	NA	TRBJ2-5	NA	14	CAWSASGSPETQYF	TGTGCCTGGAGTGCCAGCGGATCCCCGGAGACCCAGTACTTC
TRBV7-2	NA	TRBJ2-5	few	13	CASSFGLQETQYF	TGTGCCAGCAGCTTTGGCCTTCAAGAGACCCAGTACTTC
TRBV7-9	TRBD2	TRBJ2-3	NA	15	CASRNEAGEVDTQYF	TGTGCCAGCAGGAACGAGGCGGGAGAGGTAGATACGCAGTATTTT
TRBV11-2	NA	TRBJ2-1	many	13	CASSLIQGHEQFF	TGTGCCAGCAGCTTAATACAGGGTCATGAGCAGTTCTTC
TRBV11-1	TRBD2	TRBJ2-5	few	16	CASSPLSGRGWKTQYF	TGTGCCAGCAGCCCCTTAAGCGGGAGGGGTTGGAAGACCCAGTACTTC
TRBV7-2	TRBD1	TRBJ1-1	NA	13	CAGSSQGATEAFF	TGTGCCGGCAGCTCCCAGGGGGCCACTGAAGCTTTCTTT
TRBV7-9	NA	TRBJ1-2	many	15	CASSLVGNPNYGYTF	TGTGCCAGCAGCTTAGTCGGGAACCCTAACTATGGCTACACCTTC
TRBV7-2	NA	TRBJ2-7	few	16	CASSRSNLGPIYEQYF	TGTGCCAGCAGCCGTTCGAACTTAGGGCCCATTTACGAGCAGTACTTC
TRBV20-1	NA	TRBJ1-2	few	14	CSASRDILNYGYTF	TGCAGTGCTAGCCGGGACATACTTAACTATGGCTACACCTTC
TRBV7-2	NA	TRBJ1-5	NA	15	CASSLSAQINQPQHF	TGTGCCAGCAGCCTTAGCGCCCAGATCAATCAGCCCCAGCATTTT
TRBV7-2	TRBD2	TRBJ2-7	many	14	CASSASGPTYEQYF	TGTGCCAGCAGCGCTAGCGGCCCCACCTACGAGCAGTACTTC
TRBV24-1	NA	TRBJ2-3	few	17	CATSDPRVPLSTDTQYF	TGTGCCACCAGTGATCCACGGGTGCCCCTTAGCACAGATACGCAGTATTTT
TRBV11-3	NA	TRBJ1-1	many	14	CASSLVHPNTEAFF	TGTGCCAGCAGCTTAGTTCATCCGAACACTGAAGCTTTCTTT
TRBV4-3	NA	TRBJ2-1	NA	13	CASSQSILNEQFF	TGCGCCAGCAGCCAGTCTATCCTCAATGAGCAGTTCTTC
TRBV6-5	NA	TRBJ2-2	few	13	CASTPEGTGELFF	TGTGCCAGCACCCCCGAGGGTACCGGGGAGCTGTTTTTT
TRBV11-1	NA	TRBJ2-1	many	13	CASSQDYNNEQFF	TGTGCCAGCAGCCAGGACTACAACAATGAGCAGTTCTTC
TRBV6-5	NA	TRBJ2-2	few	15	CASSGYWGNTGELFF	TGTGCCAGCAGTGGGTACTGGGGTAACACCGGGGAGCTGTTTTTT
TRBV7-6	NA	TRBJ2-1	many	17	CASSLVAGSAAYNEQFF	TGTGCCAGCAGCTTAGTAGCCGGGAGCGCCGCCTACAATGAGCAGTTCTTC
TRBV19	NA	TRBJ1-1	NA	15	CASSIQGTANTEAFF	TGTGCCAGTAGTATCCAGGGGACGGCGAACACTGAAGCTTTCTTT
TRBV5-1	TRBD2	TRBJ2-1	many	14	CASGPGGGANEQFF	TGCGCCAGCGGCCCTGGCGGGGGGGCCAATGAGCAGTTCTTC
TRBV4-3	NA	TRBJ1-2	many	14	CASSQAPQGHGYTF	TGCGCCAGCAGCCAGGCACCACAGGGCCATGGCTACACCTTC
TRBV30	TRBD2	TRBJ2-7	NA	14	CAGFSGTSSYEQYF	TGTGCCGGGTTTAGCGGGACGAGCTCCTACGAGCAGTACTTC
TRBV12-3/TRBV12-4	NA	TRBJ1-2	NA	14	CASDFHIGTPGYTF	TGTGCCAGCGACTTCCACATCGGGACACCGGGCTACACCTTC
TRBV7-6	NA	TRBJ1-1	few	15	CASSLGADMNTEAFF	TGTGCCAGCAGCTTAGGGGCAGATATGAACACTGAAGCTTTCTTT
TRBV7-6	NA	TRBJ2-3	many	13	CASSLLSTDTQYF	TGTGCCAGCAGCTTACTAAGCACAGATACGCAGTATTTT